This TCR beta chain was sequenced for a study of cytomegalovirus exposure and HLA in healthy donors (dated by TCRdb to about 2017). For the study in its entirety: According to an earlier analysis of 450 to 650 of the donors, about 180 million T cells yielded 117 million unique TCR beta sequences and roughly 280 Gb of sequence data. Roughly 300 gigabases of sequencing data and tens of millions of unique TCR sequences made up an early release that covered around 640 HLA-typed donors. Of the roughly 420 genotyped donors, 81% were placed in the genetic ancestry cluster associated with self-reported Caucasian donors. The study was designed to test whether signatures of past pathogen exposure could be identified by cataloging public T cell receptors. The study profiled the T cell repertoires of some 610 subjects by immunosequencing and related them to cytomegalovirus serostatus. A separate validation cohort of some 130 different subjects was used in addition to the 666-subject first cohort. The study combined high-throughput TCR immunosequencing, statistical association of individual TCRs with disease status, and machine learning to predict cytomegalovirus infection status. A later analysis re-examined previously published TCR beta repertoires from over 500 donors and added high-resolution HLA genotyping to investigate patterns of TCR occurrence. Rather than using new phenotypic data, the later analysis identified candidate immune exposures from TCR beta sequences and from how often those sequences occurred across donors. An earlier analysis of around 580 of the donors used high-throughput TCR beta sequencing to judge whether each TCR beta V gene segment behaved as functional or pseudogenic. Donor age, sex, ethnicity and CMV serostatus were collected together with the repertoire data. A later genetic analysis took genome-wide SNP genotypes for about 60% of the roughly 670 donors and used that subset as a discovery cohort. Every repertoire in the discovery cohort had been generated on one and the same sequencing platform. HLA typing included class I and class II loci at four-digit resolution. The number of donors typed differed by locus, with roughly 629-640 for A, B, C, DRB1 and DQB1, about 500 for DQA1, over 600 for DPA1, and some 440 for DPB1. Five DR-DQ haplotypes were treated as single units for association and clustering because of strong linkage in the cohort. Among roughly 400 genotyped donors of the cohort, an average of roughly 240,000 unique TCR beta nucleotide sequences were sequenced per donor, roughly 18% of them non-productive. What the work shows at the level of the full study, not this receptor alone: Most TCR sequences were seen in very few donors, while some public TCRs were found in many individuals. When HLA alleles, especially DR and DQ, strongly co-occurred, attributing TCR associations to individual alleles was difficult. A group of highly shared sequence variants was considered likely to be a technical artifact of the sequencing pipeline. Compared with the roughly 670-donor mean, donors in an Asian-associated ancestry cluster had fewer N-insertions in productive TCRs, according to a later genetic analysis. A further reported finding was that TCR beta sequences accurately predicted the HLA-A and HLA-B alleles for most subjects in the first cohort. The earlier analysis of 587 of the donors excluded some 15 rarely observed V segments, including chromosome 9 orphons, because counts were too low. The only immune exposure information available for the cohort was CMV serostatus. The authors suggested that the approach could potentially be extended to other disease states and immunological phenotypes. This cohort had only TCR beta chains sequenced, and the lack of alpha or paired-chain data limited which features could be detected. In both the original and validation cohorts, the classifier was reported to diagnose cytomegalovirus status with high specificity and sensitivity. A later analysis found that TCR association rates varied across HLA loci, with DRB1 alleles showing the most associated TCRs and HLA-C alleles the fewest. In vitro tests confirmed that three of the cytomegalovirus-associated TCR beta chains recognize cytomegalovirus antigens. Correlated functional status among segregating V segments might reflect linkage disequilibrium, but an unknown experimental factor could not be ruled out. A later genetic analysis associated a missense DCLRE1C variant with V-gene and J-gene trimming of TCR beta chains, and an independent cohort replicated the association. In the study, roughly 160 TCR beta chains were listed as associated with cytomegalovirus. In a later analysis, HLA-associated TCR beta chains were found to be more clonally expanded and to have lower generation probabilities than equally common non-associated chains. Presence/absence analyses assumed roughly uniform sequencing depth across donors, an assumption that may not hold. HLA typing was unavailable for some donors at each locus, so association tests used only the typed subset. In a later analysis, most CMV-associated TCR beta chains were found to appear HLA-restricted, with HLA associations seemingly driven largely by CMV exposure. An earlier analysis of around 600 of the donors showed that most TCR beta V segments appeared in productive rearrangements either about 87% or about 30% of the time, which broadly matched IMGT annotations. According to a later analysis, parvovirus B19, influenza, CMV and Epstein-Barr virus appeared linked to several top co-occurrence clusters. In a later analysis, some 18,000 TCR beta sequences were associated with specific HLA alleles at a false discovery rate of 0.05. Because the 87-base-pair reads could not distinguish some IMGT-functional V segments, including TRBV6-2 and TRBV6-3, those segments were excluded.

To note about this clone: No cognate antigen has been identified for it. No base qualities exist here, and no much larger clone lies one base off it.

Libraries were made using the immunoSEQ multiplex PCR assay. A mixture of 60 forward primers for TCR Vbeta segments and 13 reverse primers for TCR Jbeta segments was used in the multiplex PCR. The CDR3 region of rearranged TCR beta genes was amplified from genomic DNA by a multiplex PCR assay. On the Illumina HiSeq System, the amplified TCR beta libraries were sequenced as 87-base-pair reads. The authors' pipeline ran thus. A later analysis counted about 76 million unique TCR beta chains across the 666 repertoires, and 9 million to 14 million of these chains were shared by at least two donors. Raw reads were error-corrected and collapsed into unique sequences with a nearest-neighbor algorithm that merged closely related sequences to remove PCR and sequencing errors. Alignment of CDR3 sequences to IMGT reference sequences was used to assign V, D and J gene segments. For a sequence to be retained, a match of at least six nucleotides was required to both a V gene segment and a J gene segment. Rearrangements were called productive when the CDR3 lacked stop codons and stayed in frame with V and J; all others were non-productive. Following IMGT convention, CDR3 was defined as the stretch from the second conserved V-encoded cysteine up to the conserved J-encoded phenylalanine. The earlier analysis of some 540 of the donors excluded any sequence lacking an unambiguous match to a single V gene segment. In an earlier analysis of almost 600 of the donors, a V segment was called functional when productive rearrangements were above 56.7%, and segregating when the standard deviation between donors exceeded 5%. To diagnose cytomegalovirus status from the catalog of TCR beta chain sequences, a statistical classification framework was built. In a later analysis, V and J genes were assigned by comparing TCR nucleotide sequences against IMGT/GENE-DB human TR gene sequences. Using the TCRdist pipeline, a later analysis assigned CDR3 sequences along with most-parsimonious VDJ recombination scenarios. A later analysis defined each TCR beta chain by its CDR3 amino acid sequence plus V-gene family, and excluded reads lacking a unique V-gene family. A later analysis removed 592 highly shared, low-generation-probability nucleotide sequences to deal with suspected cross-contamination and a sequencing artifact. For each public chain, a later analysis derived a clonal expansion index from normalized ranks of inferred template counts within each repertoire. In a later analysis, generation probabilities were computed using a VDJ recombination model fitted to out-of-frame rearrangements, and the results were checked against IGoR. Hypergeometric tests were used in a later analysis to score TCR-TCR, TCR-HLA and TCR-CMV co-occurrence, with a repertoire-size bias correction applied to the TCR pairs. To estimate false discovery rates, a later analysis permuted the HLA or CMV assignments 20 times. In a later analysis, co-occurring TCRs were grouped using DBSCAN, and TCRdist sequence similarity was added for clustering within HLA-allele-positive subsets. Co-occurrence clustering excluded repertoires with fewer than 30,000 or more than 120,000 public chains, plus five with anomalous nucleotide sharing. The immuneACCESS repertoire file appears here via TCRdb, limited to in-frame rearrangements. These files lack a portion of the clones; in checked studies, under half of the deficit traces to unresolved V genes, and the cause of the others is not known. Clone size and V and J calls were adopted from that table, with D and trimming inferred from the DNA. The sample profile shows some 87,000 clones; around two thirds of them were found once. The top ten hold 5% to 6.5% of the sample.

Relative to germline, V is missing 3 bases and J is missing 6 bases, with 2 bases of the junction outside any gene match. CDR1 KGHSH and CDR2 LQKENI were looked up in the germline V gene. The CDR3 sequence holds 13 residues, the cysteine and phenylalanine included. Only the CDR3 region is kept as DNA, spanning 39 bases read in frame from base 1. The cohort was made up of 666 healthy bone marrow donors. All cohort members were sampled while nominally healthy, although unrecorded immune exposures were likely present. The donor was CMV seropositive and was included in the group of about 290 seropositive cohort members. A peripheral blood sample was collected from each donor, and TCR beta sequencing was performed on peripheral blood mononuclear cells. Genomic DNA extraction from the blood cell samples was performed with the Qiagen DNeasy Blood Extraction Kit.

The rearrangement combines TRBV18 with TRBJ2-3, with 8 middle bases fitting TRBD1. This clonotype originated in a woman aged 25 to 39 in good health and CMV-seropositive. What was sequenced was PBMCs. The sequenced DNA is TGTGCCAGCTCACCTGGACAGGGTGATACGCAGTATTTT. It translates to CASSPGQGDTQYF.